This entry lists 8 T cell receptor beta chains sequenced from one sample in a study of T cell repertoires in cytomegalovirus infection. TCRdb redid the calling of the reads with MiXCR, one entry per CDR3 protein. The sample holds a few hundred thousand distinct CDR3 sequences; roughly 20% are singletons and the top ten take around 8.6%. Sequencing used PBMCs. The receptors were sampled from a human donor in good health (CMV status not recorded). Some clones in this sample may be carry-over from other donors' samples.

A note on this clonotype: Since a much larger clone is just one base distant, this may be a read error. V is TRBV6-2 or TRBV6-3 and J is TRBJ2-5; D is perhaps TRBD1 (6 bases). Germline V gene sequence: CDR1 MNHEY, CDR2 SVGEGT. The CDR3 covers 13 residues. The CDR3: CTSTPQGLETQYF. The CDR3 region has the DNA TGTACCAGCACCCCACAGGGATTGGAGACCCAGTACTTC.

This clonotype was seen repeatedly, ten times or more. V and J are TRBV11-2 and TRBJ2-7, with a possible D match to TRBD2 (5 bases). The V end lost 0 bases, the J end lost 4 bases, and 7 bases lay between the germline ends. The length of the CDR3 is 13 residues. Germline loops: CDR1 SGHAT, CDR2 FQNNGV. The CDR3 here is CASSLDGEYEQYF. The CDR3 bases are TGTGCCAGCAGCTTAGATGGGGAGTACGAGCAGTACTTC.

The table lists this clonotype with many counts. V is TRBV7-8 and J is TRBJ1-2, with TRBD1 identical over 8 bases. The ends lost 1 base at V and 2 bases at J; junction bases unmatched: 9. Germline V gene lookup returns CDR1 SGHVS and CDR2 FQNEAQ. This CDR3 spans 17 amino acids. The CDR3 sequence is CASSLEVGTGRNYGYTF. The CDR3 DNA follows: TGTGCCAGCAGCTTAGAGGTCGGGACAGGACGAAACTATGGCTACACCTTC.

In regard to this clonotype: Given a much more abundant clone one base away, this may be a read error. The chain employs TRBV5-5 and TRBJ2-1, with 7 nucleotides matching TRBD1. This CDR3 has 13 residues. Germline CDR1 is SGHKS and CDR2 is YYEKEE (reference sequence). The trim removed 4 bases at V and 5 bases at J, leaving 3 bases unmatched. The CDR3 coding sequence is TGTGCCAGCAGCATAGGACAGGACAATGAGCAGTTCTTC. This codes for CASSIGQDNEQFF.

The chain combines TRBV6-4 with TRBJ2-1; no clear D. The germline gives CDR1 MRHNA, CDR2 SNTAGT. Trimming cost V 10 bases and J 10 bases, with 23 bases left between them. The CDR3 length is 14 residues. The CDR3 reads CATSRGWELGEQFF. The CDR3 nucleotides are TGTGCCACGTCCCGAGGTTGGGAACTTGGGGAGCAGTTCTTC.

A few counts support this clonotype. The gene calls are TRBV19 and TRBJ2-1; a possible D gene is TRBD1 (5 bases). This CDR3 region has 13 residues. V gave up 6 bases and J gave up 3 bases, with 9 bases separating them. Germline V gene data show CDR1 as LNHDA and CDR2 as SQIVND (reference sequence). CDR3 in DNA: TGTGCCAGTAGGTTAGACAGCTACAATGAGCAGTTCTTC. Protein: CASRLDSYNEQFF.

This clonotype has just a few counts. The CDR3 DNA follows: TGCGCCAGCAGTGAGTTGGGGGGAAGGACCTACGAGCAGTACTTC. The encoded protein is CASSELGGRTYEQYF. This sequence joins TRBV10-2 and TRBJ2-7, with D possibly TRBD2 on 6 matching bases. Trimming cost V 1 base and J 2 bases, with 12 bases left between them. In germline, CDR1 is WSHSY, CDR2 SAAADI. The CDR3 length is 15 residues.

The rearrangement uses TRBV6-2 or TRBV6-3 and TRBJ1-3, with D tentatively TRBD1 (5 bases). CDR1 MNHEY and CDR2 SVGEGT come from the germline V gene. Trimming took 2 bases from V and 8 from J, leaving 16 bases between them. The CDR3 covers 15 residues. CDR3 sequence (DNA): TGTGCCAGCAGTTACGAAGCAGGGAAGATCGACACCATATATTTT. Protein product: CASSYEAGKIDTIYF.